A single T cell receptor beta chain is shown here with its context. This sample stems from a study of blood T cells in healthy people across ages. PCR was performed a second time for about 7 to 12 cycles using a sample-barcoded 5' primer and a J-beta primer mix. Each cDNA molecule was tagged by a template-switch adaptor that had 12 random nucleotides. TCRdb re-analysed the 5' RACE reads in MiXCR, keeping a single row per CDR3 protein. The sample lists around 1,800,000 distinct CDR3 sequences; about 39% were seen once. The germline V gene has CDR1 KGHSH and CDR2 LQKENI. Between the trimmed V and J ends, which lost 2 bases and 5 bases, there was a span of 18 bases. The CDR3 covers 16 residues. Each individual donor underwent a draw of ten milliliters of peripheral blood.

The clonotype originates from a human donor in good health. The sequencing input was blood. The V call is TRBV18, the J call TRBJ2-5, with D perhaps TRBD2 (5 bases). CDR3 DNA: TGTGCCAGCTCACCATTCCCAACGGGGTCGCAGGAGACCCAGTACTTC. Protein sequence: CASSPFPTGSQETQYF. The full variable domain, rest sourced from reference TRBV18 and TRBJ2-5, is NAGVMQNPRHLVRRRGQEARLRCSPMKGHSHVYWYRQLPEEGLKFMVYLQKENIIDESGMPKERFSAEFPKEGPSILRIQQVVRGDSAAYFCASSPFPTGSQETQYFGPGTRLLVL.